The present T cell receptor beta chain was sequenced within a study of blood T cells in healthy people across ages. Regarding the study as a whole: The fall in TCR beta diversity per million T cells was roughly linear with age.

The V end lost 6 bases, the J end lost 3 bases, and 15 bases lay between the germline ends. Looked up from germline, CDR1 is MNHEY and CDR2 is SVGAGI. The CDR3 runs 14 residues. Of note for this clonotype: Its target is not known.

Isolation of PBMCs gave at least 6 million cells per sample. Using a J-beta primer mix together with a sample-barcoded 5' primer, a second PCR was run for roughly 6 to 12 cycles. MiXCR was run by TCRdb on the 5' RACE reads, yielding one entry per CDR3 protein. The table lists about 500,000 distinct CDR3 sequences, nearly 25% of them singletons. This sample also appeared in a second study, on T cells of mothers and their children. That source reports: Each mother yielded more than 9 million TCR beta CDR3 reads. Each child yielded approximately 2.9 million reads.

This chain joins TRBV6-5 and TRBJ2-7; D may match TRBD1 or TRBD2 (5 bases each). The TCR was taken from a boy aged 5-17 years in good health. The sequenced material came from blood. This chain's CDR3 is CASSQPGRDYEQYF. The CDR3 DNA is TGTGCCAGCAGCCAACCGGGACGAGACTACGAGCAGTACTTC.